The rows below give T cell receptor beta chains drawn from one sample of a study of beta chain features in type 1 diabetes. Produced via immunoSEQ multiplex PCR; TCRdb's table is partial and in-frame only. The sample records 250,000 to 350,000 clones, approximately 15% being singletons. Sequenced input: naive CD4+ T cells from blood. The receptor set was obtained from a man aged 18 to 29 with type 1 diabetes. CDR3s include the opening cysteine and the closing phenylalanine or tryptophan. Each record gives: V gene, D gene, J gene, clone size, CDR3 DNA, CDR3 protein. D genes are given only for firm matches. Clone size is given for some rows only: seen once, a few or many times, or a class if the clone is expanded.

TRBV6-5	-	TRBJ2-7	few	TGTGCCAGCAGTCGGGACTCGGGGTTGTACGAGCAGTACTTC	CASSRDSGLYEQYF
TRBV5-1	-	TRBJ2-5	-	TGCGCCAGCAGCTTGGTTAGCCAAGAGACCCAGTACTTC	CASSLVSQETQYF
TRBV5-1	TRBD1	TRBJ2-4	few	TGCGCCAGCAGGACGACAGGGGGCCCGGAAAACATTCAGTACTTC	CASRTTGGPENIQYF
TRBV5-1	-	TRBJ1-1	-	TGCGCCAGCAGCTTGTATGGACAGCTAAACACTGAAGCTTTCTTT	CASSLYGQLNTEAFF
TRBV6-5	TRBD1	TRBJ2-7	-	TGTGCCAGCAGCCGGGGACAGGGGGGCTACGAGCAGTACTTC	CASSRGQGGYEQYF
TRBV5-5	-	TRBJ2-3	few	TGTGCCAGCAGCCCCCCGAGAGTGACAGATACGCAGTATTTT	CASSPPRVTDTQYF
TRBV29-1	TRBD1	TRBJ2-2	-	TGCAGCGTTCGTAAGGGGGCGAGTCGAGCCGGGGAGCTGTTTTTT	CSVRKGASRAGELFF
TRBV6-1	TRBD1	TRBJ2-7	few	TGTGCCAGCAGCCAAGGACAGGGCCCCTACGAGCAGTACTTC	CASSQGQGPYEQYF
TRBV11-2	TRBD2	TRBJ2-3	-	TGTGCCAGCAGCTCGCGACTAGCGGGGAACACAGATACGCAGTATTTT	CASSSRLAGNTDTQYF
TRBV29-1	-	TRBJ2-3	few	TGCAGCGCCCCGCTACGGGCGGGAGATACGCAGTATTTT	CSAPLRAGDTQYF
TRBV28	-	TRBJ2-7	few	TGTGCCAGCAGCCAAACGGACAGATACTACGAGCAGTACTTC	CASSQTDRYYEQYF
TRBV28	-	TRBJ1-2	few	TGTGCCAGCAACCAAGGACAGCATCCCGTCGGGGGGGGCTACACCTTC	CASNQGQHPVGGGYTF
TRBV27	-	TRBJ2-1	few	TGTGCCAGCAGTCCCAGTGGTCGGAGATACAATGAGCAGTTCTTC	CASSPSGRRYNEQFF
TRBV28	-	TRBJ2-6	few	TGTGCCAGCAATGCTTGGACAGATCATCTCTCTGGGGCCAACGTCCTGACTTTC	CASNAWTDHLSGANVLTF
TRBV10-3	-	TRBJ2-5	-	TGTGCCATCAGTGAGTCGACGATGCAGGTCCAAGAGACCCAGTACTTC	CAISESTMQVQETQYF
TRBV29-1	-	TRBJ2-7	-	TGCAGCGTTCAGGGTTCCTACGAGCAGTACTTC	CSVQGSYEQYF
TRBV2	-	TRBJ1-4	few	TGTGCCAGCAGTCCGCTGATATTTGGGGGGGAAAAACTGTTTTTT	CASSPLIFGGEKLFF
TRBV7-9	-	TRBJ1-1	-	TGTGCCAGCAGCCTCCGGGGGGAGGTAGGGAACACTGAAGCTTTCTTT	CASSLRGEVGNTEAFF
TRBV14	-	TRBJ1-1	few	TGTGCCAGCAGCCCCGGGGGCACTGAAGCTTTCTTT	CASSPGGTEAFF
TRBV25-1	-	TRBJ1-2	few	TGTGCCAGCAGTGATCTAGGCTATGGCTACACCTTC	CASSDLGYGYTF
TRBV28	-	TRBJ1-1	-	TGTGCCCACCGGACGGGGGGGTGGAACACTGAAGCTTTCTTT	CAHRTGGWNTEAFF
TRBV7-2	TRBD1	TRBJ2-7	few	TGTGCCAGCAGCTTAGAATACAGGGGTCCGTACGAGCAGTACTTC	CASSLEYRGPYEQYF
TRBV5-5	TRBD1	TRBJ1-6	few	TGTGCCAGCAGCCCAGGACAGGATAATTCACCCCTCCACTTT	CASSPGQDNSPLHF
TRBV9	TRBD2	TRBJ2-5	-	TGTGCCAGCGCGGCGGGGGGCCAACGCACGCAAGAGACCCAGTACTTC	CASAAGGQRTQETQYF
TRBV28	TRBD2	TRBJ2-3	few	TGTGCCAGCAGTTTACCCCGGCTAGCGGAAGAGCATTTT	CASSLPRLAEEHF
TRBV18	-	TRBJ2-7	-	TGTGCCAGCTCACCAGGGCCCTACGAGCAGTACTTC	CASSPGPYEQYF
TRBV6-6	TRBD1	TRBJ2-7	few	TGTGCCAGCAGTCCCAGGGACAGGGTCTCCTACGAGCAGTACTTC	CASSPRDRVSYEQYF
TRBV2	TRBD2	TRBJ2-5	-	TGTGCCAAACGAACTAGCGGGCAAGAGACCCAGTACTTC	CAKRTSGQETQYF
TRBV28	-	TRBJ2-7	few	TGTGCCAGCAGACCCGGACAGACCTACGAGCAGTACTTC	CASRPGQTYEQYF
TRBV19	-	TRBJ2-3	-	TGTGCCAGTAGGTGGGGGCATCGGGATACGCAGTATTTT	CASRWGHRDTQYF
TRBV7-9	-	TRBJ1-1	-	TGTGCCAGCAGTCCAGCGGGAGGGGTGAACACTGAAGCTTTCTTT	CASSPAGGVNTEAFF
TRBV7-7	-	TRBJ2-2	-	TGTGCCAGCAGCACGGGCCTTGGAGGGACCGGGGAGCTGTTTTTT	CASSTGLGGTGELFF
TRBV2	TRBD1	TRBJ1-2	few	TGTGCCAGCAGTGAAATGGGACAGGCCTATGGCTACACCTTC	CASSEMGQAYGYTF
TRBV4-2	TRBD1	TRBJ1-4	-	TGTGCCAGCAGCCTTCAGACAGGGGCAGGAGAAAAACTGTTTTTT	CASSLQTGAGEKLFF
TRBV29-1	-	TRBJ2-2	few	TGCAGCGTTGTTTTTATGGCCACCGGGGAGCTGTTTTTT	CSVVFMATGELFF